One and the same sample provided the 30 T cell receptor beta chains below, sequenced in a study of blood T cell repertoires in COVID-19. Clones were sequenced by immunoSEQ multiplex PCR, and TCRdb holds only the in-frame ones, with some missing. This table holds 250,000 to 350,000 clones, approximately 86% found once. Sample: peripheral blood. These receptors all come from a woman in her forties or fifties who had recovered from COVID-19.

CDR3 DNA: TGTGCCAGCAGCTTACTGGCGGGGGGCACTGAAGCTTTCTTT. It yields the protein CASSLLAGGTEAFF. J is TRBJ1-1 and V is TRBV7-3; D may be TRBD1 (5 bases). The V gene's germline CDR1 is SGHTA and CDR2 FQGTGA. This CDR3 region has 14 residues. V shed 2 bases and J shed 4 bases, with 11 bases lying between them.

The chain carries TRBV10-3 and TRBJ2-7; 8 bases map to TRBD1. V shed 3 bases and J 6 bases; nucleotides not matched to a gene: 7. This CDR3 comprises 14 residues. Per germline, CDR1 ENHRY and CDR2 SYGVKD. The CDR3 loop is CAISDGQGAGEQYF. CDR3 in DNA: TGTGCCATCAGTGACGGACAGGGAGCGGGCGAGCAGTACTTC.

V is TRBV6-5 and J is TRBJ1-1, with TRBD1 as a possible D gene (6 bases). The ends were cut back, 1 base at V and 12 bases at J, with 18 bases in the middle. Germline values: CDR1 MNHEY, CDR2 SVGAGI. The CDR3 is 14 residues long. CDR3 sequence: CASSYFAREGTTFF. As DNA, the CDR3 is TGTGCCAGCAGTTACTTTGCTAGGGAGGGGACAACTTTCTTT.

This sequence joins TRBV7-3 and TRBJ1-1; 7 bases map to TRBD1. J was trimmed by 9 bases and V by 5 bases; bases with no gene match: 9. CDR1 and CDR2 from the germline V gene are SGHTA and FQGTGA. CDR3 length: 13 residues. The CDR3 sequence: CASSHSPGGKAFF. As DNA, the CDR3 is TGTGCCAGCAGCCACAGTCCAGGGGGGAAAGCTTTCTTT.

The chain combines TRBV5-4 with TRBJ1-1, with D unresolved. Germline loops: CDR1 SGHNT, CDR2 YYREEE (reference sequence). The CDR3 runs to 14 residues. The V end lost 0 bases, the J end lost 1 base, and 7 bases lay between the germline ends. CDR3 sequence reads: CASSLERANTEAFF. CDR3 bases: TGTGCCAGCAGCTTGGAGAGGGCGAACACTGAAGCTTTCTTT.

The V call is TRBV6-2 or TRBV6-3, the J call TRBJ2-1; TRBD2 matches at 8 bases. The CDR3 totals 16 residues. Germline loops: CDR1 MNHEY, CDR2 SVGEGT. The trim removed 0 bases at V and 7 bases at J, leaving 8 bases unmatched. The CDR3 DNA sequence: TGTGCCAGCAGTTACTCGTCGGGGGGGCTTCGGAATGAGCAGTTCTTC. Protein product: CASSYSSGGLRNEQFF.

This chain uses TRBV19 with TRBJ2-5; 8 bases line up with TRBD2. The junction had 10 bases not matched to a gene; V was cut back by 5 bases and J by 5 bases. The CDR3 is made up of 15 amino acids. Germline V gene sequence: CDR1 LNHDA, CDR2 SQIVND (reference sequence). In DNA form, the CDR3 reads TGTGCCAGTAGTGGTTCGAGCGGGAGTGGGGAGACCCAGTACTTC. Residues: CASSGSSGSGETQYF.

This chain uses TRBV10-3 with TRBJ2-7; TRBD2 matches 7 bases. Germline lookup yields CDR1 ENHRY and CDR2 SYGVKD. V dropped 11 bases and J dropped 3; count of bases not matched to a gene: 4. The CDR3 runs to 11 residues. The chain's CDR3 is CAASGGYEQYF. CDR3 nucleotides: TGTGCCGCCTCGGGGGGCTACGAGCAGTACTTC.

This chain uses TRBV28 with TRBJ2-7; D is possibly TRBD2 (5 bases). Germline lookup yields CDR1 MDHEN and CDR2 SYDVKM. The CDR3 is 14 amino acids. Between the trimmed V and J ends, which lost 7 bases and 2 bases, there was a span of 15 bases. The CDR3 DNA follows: TGTGCCAGCACCATGGACCGACTACCCTACGAGCAGTACTTC. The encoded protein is CASTMDRLPYEQYF.

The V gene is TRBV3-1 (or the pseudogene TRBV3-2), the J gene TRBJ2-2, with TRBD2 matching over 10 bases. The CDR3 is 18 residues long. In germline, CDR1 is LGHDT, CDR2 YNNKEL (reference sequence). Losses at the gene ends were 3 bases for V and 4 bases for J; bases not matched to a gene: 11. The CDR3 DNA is TGTGCCAGCAGCCATTCACGGCTAGCGGGAGTTGGCACCGGGGAGCTGTTTTTT. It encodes CASSHSRLAGVGTGELFF.

CDR3 amino acids: CASSPEGRSGGGPQETQYF. The CDR3 DNA reads TGTGCCAGCAGTCCCGAAGGACGCTCCGGCGGGGGCCCACAAGAGACCCAGTACTTC. The rearrangement joins TRBV2 to TRBJ2-5; D perhaps matches TRBD2 (7 bases). The CDR3 loop spans 19 amino acids. V lost 5 bases and J 2 bases, leaving 27 bases between the germline ends. From germline, CDR1 is SNHLY and CDR2 FYNNEI.

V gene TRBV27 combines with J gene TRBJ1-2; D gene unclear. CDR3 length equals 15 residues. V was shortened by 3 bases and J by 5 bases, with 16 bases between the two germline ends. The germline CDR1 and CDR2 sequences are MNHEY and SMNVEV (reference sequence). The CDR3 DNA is TGTGCCAGCAGTTTGTACACTCGAGGTTCGTATGGCTACACCTTC. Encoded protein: CASSLYTRGSYGYTF.

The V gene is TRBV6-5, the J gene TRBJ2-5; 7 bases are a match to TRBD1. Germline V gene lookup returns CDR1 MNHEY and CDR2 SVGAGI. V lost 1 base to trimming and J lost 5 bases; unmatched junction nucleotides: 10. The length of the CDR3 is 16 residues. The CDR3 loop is CASSYLGRGGQETQYF. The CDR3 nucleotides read TGTGCCAGCAGTTACTTGGGACGTGGGGGACAGGAGACCCAGTACTTC.

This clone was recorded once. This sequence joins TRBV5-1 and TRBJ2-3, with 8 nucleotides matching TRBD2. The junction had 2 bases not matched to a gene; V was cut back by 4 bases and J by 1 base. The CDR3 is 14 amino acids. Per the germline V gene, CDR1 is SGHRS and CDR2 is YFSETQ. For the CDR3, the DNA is TGCGCCAGCAGCCCGGGACTAGGCACAGATACGCAGTATTTT. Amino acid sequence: CASSPGLGTDTQYF.

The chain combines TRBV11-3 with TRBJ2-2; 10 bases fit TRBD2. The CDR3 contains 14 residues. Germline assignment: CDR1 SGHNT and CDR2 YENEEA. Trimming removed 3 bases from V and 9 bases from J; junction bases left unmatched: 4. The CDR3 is CASSFGAGGRELFF. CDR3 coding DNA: TGTGCCAGCAGCTTCGGAGCGGGGGGGCGGGAGCTGTTTTTT.

The CDR3 loop is CASSRDETGTYEQYF. In DNA, the CDR3 is TGTGCCAGCAGCCGGGACGAGACAGGAACCTACGAGCAGTACTTC. The chain combines TRBV3-1 (or the pseudogene TRBV3-2) with TRBJ2-7; TRBD1 might be the D (6 bases). The CDR3 runs 15 residues. With 4 bases removed from V and 2 bases from J, the gap between germline ends came to 15 bases. CDR1 is LGHDT, CDR2 YNNKEL, per germline (reference sequence).

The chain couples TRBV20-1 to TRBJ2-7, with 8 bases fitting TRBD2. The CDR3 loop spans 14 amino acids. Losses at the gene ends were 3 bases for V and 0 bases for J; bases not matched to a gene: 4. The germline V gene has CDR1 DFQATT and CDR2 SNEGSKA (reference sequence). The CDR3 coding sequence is TGCAGTGCTAGTCCCGGGACTAGCTCCTACGAGCAGTACTTC. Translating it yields CSASPGTSSYEQYF.

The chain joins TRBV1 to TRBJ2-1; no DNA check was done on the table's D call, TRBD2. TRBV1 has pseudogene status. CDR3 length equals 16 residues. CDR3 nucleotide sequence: TGCACCAGCAGCAAAGCCCCTAGCGGGAGCTGGAATGAGCAGTTCTTC. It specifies CTSSKAPSGSWNEQFF.

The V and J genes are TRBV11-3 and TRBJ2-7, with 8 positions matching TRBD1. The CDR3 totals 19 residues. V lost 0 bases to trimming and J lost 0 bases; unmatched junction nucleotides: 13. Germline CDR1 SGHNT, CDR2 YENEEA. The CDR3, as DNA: TGTGCCAGCAGCTTAGAAACTGACAGGGGAAGTTCGGGCTCCTACGAGCAGTACTTC. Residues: CASSLETDRGSSGSYEQYF.

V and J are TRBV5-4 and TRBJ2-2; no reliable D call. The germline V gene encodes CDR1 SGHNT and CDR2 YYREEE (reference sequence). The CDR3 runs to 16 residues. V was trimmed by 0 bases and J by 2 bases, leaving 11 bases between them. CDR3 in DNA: TGTGCCAGCAGCTTGGGTCCCAGGATAAACACCGGGGAGCTGTTTTTT. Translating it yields CASSLGPRINTGELFF. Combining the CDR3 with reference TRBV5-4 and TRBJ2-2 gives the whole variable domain ETGVTQSPTHLIKTRGQQVTLRCSSQSGHNTVSWYQQALGQGPQFIFQYYREEENGRGNFPPRFSGLQFPNYSSELNVNALELDDSALYLCASSLGPRINTGELFFGEGSRLTVL.

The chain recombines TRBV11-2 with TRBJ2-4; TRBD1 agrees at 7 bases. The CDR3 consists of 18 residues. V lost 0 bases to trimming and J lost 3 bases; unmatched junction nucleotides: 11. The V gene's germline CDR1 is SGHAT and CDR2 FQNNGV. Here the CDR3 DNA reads TGTGCCAGCAGCTTAGAATCCCCGGGACAGACCTACAAAAACATTCAGTACTTC. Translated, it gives CASSLESPGQTYKNIQYF.

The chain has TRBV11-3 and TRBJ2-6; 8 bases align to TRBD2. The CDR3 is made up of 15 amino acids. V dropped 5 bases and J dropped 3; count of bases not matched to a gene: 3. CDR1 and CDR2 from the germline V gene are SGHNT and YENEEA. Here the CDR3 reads CASSPSGSGANVLTF. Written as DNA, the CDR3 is TGTGCCAGCAGCCCCAGCGGGAGTGGGGCCAACGTCCTGACTTTC.

Written as DNA, the CDR3 is TGTGCCAGCAGCTTGGTATCGGGGGGCGTGAACGGCTACACCTTC. Its protein is CASSLVSGGVNGYTF. The rearrangement uses TRBV5-4 and TRBJ1-2, with TRBD1 as a possible D gene (6 bases). The V and J ends lost 0 bases and 8 bases respectively, with 17 bases between them. Looked up from germline, CDR1 is SGHNT and CDR2 is YYREEE (reference sequence). The CDR3 length is 15 residues.

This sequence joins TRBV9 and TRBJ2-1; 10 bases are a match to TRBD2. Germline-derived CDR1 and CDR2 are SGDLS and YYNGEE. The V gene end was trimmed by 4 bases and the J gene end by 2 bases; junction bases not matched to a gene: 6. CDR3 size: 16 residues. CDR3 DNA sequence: TGTGCCAGCAGCTCTAGACTAGCGGGCCCCTACAATGAGCAGTTCTTC. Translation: CASSSRLAGPYNEQFF.

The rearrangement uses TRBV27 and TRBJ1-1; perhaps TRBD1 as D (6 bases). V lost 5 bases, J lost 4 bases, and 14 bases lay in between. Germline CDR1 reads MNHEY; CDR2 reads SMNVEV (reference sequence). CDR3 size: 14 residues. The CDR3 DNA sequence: TGTGCCAGCAGTCCAACAGGGATGGGCACTGAAGCTTTCTTT. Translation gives CASSPTGMGTEAFF.

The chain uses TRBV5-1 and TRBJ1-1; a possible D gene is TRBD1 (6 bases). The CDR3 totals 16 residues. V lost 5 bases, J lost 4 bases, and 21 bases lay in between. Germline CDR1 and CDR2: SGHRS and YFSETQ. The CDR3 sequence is CASRSGLTGGITEAFF. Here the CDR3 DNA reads TGCGCCAGCAGGAGTGGGTTGACGGGGGGCATCACTGAAGCTTTCTTT.

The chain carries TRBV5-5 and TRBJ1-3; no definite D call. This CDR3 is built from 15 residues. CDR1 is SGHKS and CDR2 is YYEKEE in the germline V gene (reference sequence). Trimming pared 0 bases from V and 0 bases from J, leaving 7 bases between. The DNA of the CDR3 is TGTGCCAGCAGCTTGGTTGGCTTCTCTGGAAACACCATATATTTT. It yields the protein CASSLVGFSGNTIYF.

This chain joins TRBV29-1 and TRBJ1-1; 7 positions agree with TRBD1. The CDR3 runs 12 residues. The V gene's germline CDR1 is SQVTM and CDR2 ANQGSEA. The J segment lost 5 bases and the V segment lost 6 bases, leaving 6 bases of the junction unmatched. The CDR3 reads CSVRPRGTEAFF. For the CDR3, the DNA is TGCAGCGTGCGGCCCAGGGGGACTGAAGCTTTCTTT.

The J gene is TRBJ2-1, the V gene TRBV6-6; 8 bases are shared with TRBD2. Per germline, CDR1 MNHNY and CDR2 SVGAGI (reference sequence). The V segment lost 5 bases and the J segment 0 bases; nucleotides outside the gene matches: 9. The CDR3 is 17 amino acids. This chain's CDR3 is CASSPGRAGGSYNEQFF. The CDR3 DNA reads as TGTGCCAGCAGTCCAGGCCGGGCGGGGGGCTCCTACAATGAGCAGTTCTTC.

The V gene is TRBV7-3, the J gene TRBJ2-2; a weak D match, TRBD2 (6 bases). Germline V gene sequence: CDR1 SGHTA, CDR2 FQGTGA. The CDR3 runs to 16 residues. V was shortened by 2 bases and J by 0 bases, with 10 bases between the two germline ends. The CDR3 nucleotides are TGTGCCAGCAGCTTATTGGGGGGACCGAACACCGGGGAGCTGTTTTTT. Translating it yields CASSLLGGPNTGELFF.